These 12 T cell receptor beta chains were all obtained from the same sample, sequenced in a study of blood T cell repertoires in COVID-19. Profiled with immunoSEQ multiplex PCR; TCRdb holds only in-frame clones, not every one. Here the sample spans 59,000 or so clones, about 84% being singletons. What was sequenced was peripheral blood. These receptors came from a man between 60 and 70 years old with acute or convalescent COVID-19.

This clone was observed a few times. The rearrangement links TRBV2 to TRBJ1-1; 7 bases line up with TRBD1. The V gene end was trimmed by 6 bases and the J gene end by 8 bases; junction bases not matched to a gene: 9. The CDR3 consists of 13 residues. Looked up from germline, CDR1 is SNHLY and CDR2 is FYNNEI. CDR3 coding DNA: TGTGCCAGCAGGGGGGACAGCCGATTCGAAGCTTTCTTT. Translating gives CASRGDSRFEAFF.

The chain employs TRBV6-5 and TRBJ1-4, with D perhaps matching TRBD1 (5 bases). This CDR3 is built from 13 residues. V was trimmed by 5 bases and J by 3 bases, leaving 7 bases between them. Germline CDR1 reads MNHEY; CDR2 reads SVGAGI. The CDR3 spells CASSRGSNEKLFF. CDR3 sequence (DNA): TGTGCCAGCAGTAGGGGATCTAATGAAAAACTGTTTTTT.

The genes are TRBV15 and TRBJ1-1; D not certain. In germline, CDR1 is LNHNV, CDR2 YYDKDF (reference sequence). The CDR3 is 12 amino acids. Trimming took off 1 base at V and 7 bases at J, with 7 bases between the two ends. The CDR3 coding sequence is TGTGCCACCAGCAGAGCACAGCTTGAAGCTTTCTTT. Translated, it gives CATSRAQLEAFF. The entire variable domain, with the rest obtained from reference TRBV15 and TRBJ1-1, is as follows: DAMVIQNPRYQVTQFGKPVTLSCSQTLNHNVMYWYQQKSSQAPKLLFHYYDKDFNNEADTPDNFQSRRPNTSFCFLDIRSPGLGDTAMYLCATSRAQLEAFFGQGTRLTVV.

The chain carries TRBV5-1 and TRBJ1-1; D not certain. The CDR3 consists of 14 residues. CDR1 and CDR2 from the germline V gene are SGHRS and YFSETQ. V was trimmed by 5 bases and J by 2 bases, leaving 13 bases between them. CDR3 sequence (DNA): TGCGCCAGCAGACTTGCGGGATTTAACACTGAAGCTTTCTTT. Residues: CASRLAGFNTEAFF.

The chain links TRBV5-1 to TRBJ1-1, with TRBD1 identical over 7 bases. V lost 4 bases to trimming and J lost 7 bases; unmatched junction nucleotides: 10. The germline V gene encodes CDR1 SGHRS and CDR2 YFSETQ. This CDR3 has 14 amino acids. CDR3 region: CASSTRRGTDEAFF. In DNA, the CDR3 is TGCGCCAGCAGCACACGCAGGGGGACCGATGAAGCTTTCTTT.

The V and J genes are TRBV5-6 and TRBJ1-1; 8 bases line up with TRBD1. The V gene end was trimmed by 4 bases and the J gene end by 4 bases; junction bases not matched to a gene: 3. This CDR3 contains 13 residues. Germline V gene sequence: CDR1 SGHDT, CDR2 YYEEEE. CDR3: CASSVTGGTEAFF. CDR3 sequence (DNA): TGTGCCAGCAGCGTTACAGGGGGCACTGAAGCTTTCTTT.

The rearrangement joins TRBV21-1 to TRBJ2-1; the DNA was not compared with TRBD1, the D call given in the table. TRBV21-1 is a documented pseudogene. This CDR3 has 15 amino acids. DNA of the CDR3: TGTGCCAGCAGCAAAGGACAGGGCGAGAGCAATGAGCAGTTCTTC. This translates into CASSKGQGESNEQFF.

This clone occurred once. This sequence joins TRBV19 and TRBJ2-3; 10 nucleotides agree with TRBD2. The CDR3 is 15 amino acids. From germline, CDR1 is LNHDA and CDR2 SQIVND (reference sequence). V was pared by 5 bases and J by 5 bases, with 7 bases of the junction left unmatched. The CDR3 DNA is TGTGCCAGTAGTCCACCGGGACTAGCGCTAGATACGCAGTATTTT. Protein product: CASSPPGLALDTQYF. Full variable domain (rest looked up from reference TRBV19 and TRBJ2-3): DGGITQSPKYLFRKEGQNVTLSCEQNLNHDAMYWYRQDPGQGLRLIYYSQIVNDFQKGDIAEGYSVSREKKESFPLTVTSAQKNPTAFYLCASSPPGLALDTQYFGPGTRLTVL.

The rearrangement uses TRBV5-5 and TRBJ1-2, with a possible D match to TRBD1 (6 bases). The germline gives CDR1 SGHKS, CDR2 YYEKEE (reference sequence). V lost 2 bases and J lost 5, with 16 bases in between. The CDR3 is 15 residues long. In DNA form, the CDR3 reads TGTGCCAGCAGCTTTAGGGCAGGGGCACGGTATGGCTACACCTTC. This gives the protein CASSFRAGARYGYTF.

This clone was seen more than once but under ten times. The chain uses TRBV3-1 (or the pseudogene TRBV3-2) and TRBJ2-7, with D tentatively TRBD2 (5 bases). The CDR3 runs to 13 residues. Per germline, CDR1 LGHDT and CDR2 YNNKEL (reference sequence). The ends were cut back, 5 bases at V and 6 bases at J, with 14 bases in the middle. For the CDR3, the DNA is TGTGCCAGCAGCTTGGACGGGATGCGCGAGCAGTACTTC. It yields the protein CASSLDGMREQYF.

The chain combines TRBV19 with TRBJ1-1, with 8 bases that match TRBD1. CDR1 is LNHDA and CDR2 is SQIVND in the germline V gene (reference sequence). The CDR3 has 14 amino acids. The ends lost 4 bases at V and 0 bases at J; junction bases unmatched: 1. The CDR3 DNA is TGTGCCAGTAGTAAGACAGGGGTGAACACTGAAGCTTTCTTT. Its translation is CASSKTGVNTEAFF.

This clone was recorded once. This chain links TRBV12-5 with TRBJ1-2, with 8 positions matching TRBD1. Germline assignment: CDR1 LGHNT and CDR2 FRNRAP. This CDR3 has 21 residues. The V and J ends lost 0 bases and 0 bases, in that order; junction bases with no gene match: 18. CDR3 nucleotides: TGTGCTAGTGGTTTGGTACCCGCAACAGGGGGGGTTTTTAGGTCTAACTATGGCTACACCTTC. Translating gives CASGLVPATGGVFRSNYGYTF.